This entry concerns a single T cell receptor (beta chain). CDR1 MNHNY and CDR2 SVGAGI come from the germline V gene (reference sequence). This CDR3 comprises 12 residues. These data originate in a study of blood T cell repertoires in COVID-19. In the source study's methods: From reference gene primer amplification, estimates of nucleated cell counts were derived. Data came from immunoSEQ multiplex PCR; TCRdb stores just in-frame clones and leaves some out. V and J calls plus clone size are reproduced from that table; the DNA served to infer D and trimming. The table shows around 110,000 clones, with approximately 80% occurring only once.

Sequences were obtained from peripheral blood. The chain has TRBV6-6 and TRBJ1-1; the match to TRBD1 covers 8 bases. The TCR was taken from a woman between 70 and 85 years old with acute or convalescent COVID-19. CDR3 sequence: CACRGLDTEAFF. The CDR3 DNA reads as TGTGCATGCAGGGGGCTGGACACTGAAGCTTTCTTT.